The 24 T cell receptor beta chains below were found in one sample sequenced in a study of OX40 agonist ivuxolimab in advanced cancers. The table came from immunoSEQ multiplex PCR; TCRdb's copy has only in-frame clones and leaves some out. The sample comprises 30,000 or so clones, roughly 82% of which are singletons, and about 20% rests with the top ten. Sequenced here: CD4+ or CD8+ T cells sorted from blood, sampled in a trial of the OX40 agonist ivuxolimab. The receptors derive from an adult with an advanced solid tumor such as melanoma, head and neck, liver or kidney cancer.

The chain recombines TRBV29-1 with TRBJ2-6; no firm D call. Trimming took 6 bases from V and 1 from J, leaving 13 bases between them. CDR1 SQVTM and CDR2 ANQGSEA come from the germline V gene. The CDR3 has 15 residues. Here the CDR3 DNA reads TGCAGCGTGGCACTAAGGGATTCTGGGGCCAACGTCCTGACTTTC. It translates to CSVALRDSGANVLTF.

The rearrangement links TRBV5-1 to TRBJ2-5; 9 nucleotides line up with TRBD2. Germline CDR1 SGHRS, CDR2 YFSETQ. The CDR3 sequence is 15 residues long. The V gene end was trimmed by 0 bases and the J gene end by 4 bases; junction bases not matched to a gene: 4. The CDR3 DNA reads TGCGCCAGCAGCTTGGGGTCTAGCGGGGCAGAGACCCAGTACTTC. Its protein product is CASSLGSSGAETQYF.

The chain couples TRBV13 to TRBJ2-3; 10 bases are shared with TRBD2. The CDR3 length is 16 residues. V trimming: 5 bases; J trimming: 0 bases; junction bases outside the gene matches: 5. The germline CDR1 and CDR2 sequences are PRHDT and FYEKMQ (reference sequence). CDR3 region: CASSRRTSGSTDTQYF. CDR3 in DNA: TGTGCCAGCAGCCGCCGGACTAGCGGAAGCACAGATACGCAGTATTTT.

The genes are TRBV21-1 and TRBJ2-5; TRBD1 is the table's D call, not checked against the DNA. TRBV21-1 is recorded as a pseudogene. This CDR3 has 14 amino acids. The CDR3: CASSIPAGEETQYF. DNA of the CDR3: TGTGCCAGCAGCATCCCTGCAGGGGAAGAGACCCAGTACTTC.

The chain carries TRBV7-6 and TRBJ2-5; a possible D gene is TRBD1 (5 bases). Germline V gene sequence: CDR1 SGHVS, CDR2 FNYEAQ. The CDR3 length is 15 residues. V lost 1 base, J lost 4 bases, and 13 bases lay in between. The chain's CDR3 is CASSLGARVGETQYF. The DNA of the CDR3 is TGTGCCAGCAGCTTAGGGGCCAGGGTGGGAGAGACCCAGTACTTC.

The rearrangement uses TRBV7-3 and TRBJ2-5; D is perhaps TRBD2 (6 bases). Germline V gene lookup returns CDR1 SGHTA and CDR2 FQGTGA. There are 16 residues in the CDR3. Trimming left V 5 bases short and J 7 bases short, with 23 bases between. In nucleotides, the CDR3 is TGTGCCAGCAGCCATAACAGGATTGGCGGGACCAGGACCCAGTACTTC. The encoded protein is CASSHNRIGGTRTQYF.

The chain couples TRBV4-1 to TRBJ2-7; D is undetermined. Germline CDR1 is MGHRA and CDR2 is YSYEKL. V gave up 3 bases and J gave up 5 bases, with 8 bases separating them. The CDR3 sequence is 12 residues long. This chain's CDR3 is CASSHLGDEQYF. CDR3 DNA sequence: TGCGCCAGCAGCCACCTCGGCGACGAGCAGTACTTC.

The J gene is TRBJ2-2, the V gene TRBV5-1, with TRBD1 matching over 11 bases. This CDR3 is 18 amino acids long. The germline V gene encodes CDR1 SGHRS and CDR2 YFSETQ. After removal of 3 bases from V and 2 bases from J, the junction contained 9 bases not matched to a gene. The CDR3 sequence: CASSWTGTGGANTGELFF. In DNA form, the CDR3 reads TGCGCCAGCAGCTGGACCGGGACAGGGGGAGCAAACACCGGGGAGCTGTTTTTT.

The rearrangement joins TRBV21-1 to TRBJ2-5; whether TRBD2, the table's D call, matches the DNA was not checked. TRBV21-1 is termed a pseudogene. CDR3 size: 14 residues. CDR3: CASSKVEDLETQYF. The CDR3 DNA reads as TGTGCCAGCAGCAAAGTTGAGGATCTGGAGACCCAGTACTTC.

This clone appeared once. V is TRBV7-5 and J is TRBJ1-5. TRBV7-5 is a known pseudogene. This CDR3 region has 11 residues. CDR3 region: CVRSGGWPQHF. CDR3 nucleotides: TGTGTCAGAAGTGGGGGATGGCCCCAGCATTTT.

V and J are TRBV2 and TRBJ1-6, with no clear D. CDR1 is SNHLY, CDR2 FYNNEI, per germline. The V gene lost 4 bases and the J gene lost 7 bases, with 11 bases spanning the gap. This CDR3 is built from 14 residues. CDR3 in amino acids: CASSGINKNSPLHF. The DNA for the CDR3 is TGTGCCAGCAGTGGGATTAACAAGAATTCACCCCTCCACTTT.

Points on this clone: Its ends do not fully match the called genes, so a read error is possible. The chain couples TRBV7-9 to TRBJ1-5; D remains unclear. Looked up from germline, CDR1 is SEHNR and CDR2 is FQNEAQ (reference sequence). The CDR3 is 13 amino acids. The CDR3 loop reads CASSLSGLQPRHF. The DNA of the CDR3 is TGTGCCAGCAGCCTTTCAGGTCTACAGCCCCGGCATTTT.

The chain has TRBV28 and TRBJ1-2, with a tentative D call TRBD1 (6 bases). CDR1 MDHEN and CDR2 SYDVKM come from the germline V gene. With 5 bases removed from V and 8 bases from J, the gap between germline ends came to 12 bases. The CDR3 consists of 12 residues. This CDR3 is CASSPQGRGYTF. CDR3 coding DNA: TGTGCCAGCAGTCCACAGGGCAGGGGCTACACCTTC.

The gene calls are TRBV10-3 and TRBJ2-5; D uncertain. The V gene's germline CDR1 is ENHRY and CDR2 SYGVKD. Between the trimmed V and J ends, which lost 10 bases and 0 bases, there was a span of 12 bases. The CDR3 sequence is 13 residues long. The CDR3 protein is CATKTMYQETQYF. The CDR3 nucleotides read TGTGCCACCAAAACAATGTACCAAGAGACCCAGTACTTC.

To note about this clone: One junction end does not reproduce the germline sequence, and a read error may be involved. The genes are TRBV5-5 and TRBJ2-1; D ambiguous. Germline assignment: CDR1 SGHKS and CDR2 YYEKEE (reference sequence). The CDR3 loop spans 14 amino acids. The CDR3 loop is CASSLTANLNGQFF. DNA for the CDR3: TGTGCCAGCAGCTTGACTGCCAACCTGAATGGGCAGTTCTTC.

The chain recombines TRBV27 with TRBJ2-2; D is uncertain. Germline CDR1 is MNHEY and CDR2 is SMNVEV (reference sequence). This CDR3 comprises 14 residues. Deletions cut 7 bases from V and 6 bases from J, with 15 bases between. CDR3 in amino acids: CASKLVLGSGELFF. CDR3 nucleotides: TGTGCCAGCAAATTGGTCCTTGGTTCCGGGGAGCTGTTTTTT.

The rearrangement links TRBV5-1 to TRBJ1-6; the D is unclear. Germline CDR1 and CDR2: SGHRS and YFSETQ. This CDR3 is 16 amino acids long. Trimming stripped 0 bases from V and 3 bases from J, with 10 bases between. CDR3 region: CASSLVPQFYNSPLHF. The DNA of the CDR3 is TGCGCCAGCAGCTTGGTTCCCCAGTTCTATAATTCACCCCTCCACTTT.

In DNA form, the CDR3 reads TGTGCCAGCAGCTTACTCGGGACAGGGTTGGAAGAGACCCAGTACTTC. Translating it yields CASSLLGTGLEETQYF. The chain recombines TRBV5-6 with TRBJ2-5, with TRBD1 matching 9 bases. Germline CDR1 and CDR2: SGHDT and YYEEEE. The V gene end was trimmed by 2 bases and the J gene end by 3 bases; junction bases not matched to a gene: 8. The CDR3 is 16 residues long.

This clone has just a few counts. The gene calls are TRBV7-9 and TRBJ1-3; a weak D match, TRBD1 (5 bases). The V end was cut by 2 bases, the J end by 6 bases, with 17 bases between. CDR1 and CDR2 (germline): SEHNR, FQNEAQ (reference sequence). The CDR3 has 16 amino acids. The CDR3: CASSLSLRGLENTIYF. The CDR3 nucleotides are TGTGCCAGCAGCTTAAGCTTAAGGGGCCTGGAAAACACCATATATTTT.

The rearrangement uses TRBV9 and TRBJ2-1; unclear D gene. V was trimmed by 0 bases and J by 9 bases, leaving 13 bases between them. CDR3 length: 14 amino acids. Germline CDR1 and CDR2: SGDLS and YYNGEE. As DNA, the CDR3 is TGTGCCAGCAGCGTAGCTACGAGGAGCTTTGAGCAGTTCTTC. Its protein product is CASSVATRSFEQFF.

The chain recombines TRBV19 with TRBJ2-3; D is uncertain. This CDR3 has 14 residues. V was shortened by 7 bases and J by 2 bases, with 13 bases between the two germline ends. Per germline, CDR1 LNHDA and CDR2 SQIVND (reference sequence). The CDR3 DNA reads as TGTGCCAGTAATAACAGATTTATCACAGATACGCAGTATTTT. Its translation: CASNNRFITDTQYF.

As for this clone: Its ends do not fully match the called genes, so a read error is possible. As DNA, the CDR3 is TGCGCCAGCAGTGCTACCGGGACTAGCGGCTCCTACGAGCAGTACTTC. As protein: CASSATGTSGSYEQYF. This rearrangement joins TRBV6-1 to TRBJ2-7; TRBD2 aligns across 11 bases. Germline CDR1 is MNHNS and CDR2 is SASEGT. The CDR3 spans 16 residues.

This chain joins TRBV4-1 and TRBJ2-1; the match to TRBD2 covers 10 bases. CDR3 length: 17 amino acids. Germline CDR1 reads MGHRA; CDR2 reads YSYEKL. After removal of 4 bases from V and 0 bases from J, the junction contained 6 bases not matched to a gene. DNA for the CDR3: TGCGCCAGCAGCCTAACTAGCGGGGATGACTCCTACAATGAGCAGTTCTTC. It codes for CASSLTSGDDSYNEQFF.

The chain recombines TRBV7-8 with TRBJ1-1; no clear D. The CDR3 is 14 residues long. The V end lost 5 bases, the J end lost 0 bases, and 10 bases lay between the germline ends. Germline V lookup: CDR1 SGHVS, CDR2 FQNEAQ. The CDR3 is CASSPLTLNTEAFF. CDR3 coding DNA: TGTGCCAGCAGCCCTCTCACCTTGAACACTGAAGCTTTCTTT.